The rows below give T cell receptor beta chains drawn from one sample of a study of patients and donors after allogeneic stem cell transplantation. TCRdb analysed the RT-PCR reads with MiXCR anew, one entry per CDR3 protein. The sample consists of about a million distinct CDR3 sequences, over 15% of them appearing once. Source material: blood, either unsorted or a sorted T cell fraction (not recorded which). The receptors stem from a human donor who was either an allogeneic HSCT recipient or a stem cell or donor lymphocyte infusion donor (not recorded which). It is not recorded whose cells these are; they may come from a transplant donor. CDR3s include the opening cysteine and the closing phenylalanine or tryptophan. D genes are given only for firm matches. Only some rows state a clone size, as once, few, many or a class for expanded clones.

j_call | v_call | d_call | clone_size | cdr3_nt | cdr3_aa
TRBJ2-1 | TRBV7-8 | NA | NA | TGTGCCAGCAGCATGCGATCGAGGGGAAATGAGCAGTTCTTC | CASSMRSRGNEQFF
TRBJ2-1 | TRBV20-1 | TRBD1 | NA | TGCAGTGCTCGCCCTCCGGGACAGGGCTCAAGCGAGCAGTTCTTC | CSARPPGQGSSEQFF
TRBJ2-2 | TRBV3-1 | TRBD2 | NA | TGTGCCAGCAGCCAAGCCCTAGCGGGAGGGCCCGGGGAGCTGTTTTTT | CASSQALAGGPGELFF
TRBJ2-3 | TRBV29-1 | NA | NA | TGCAGCGTTGAAGGCTCCGGTCACACAGATACGCAGTATTTT | CSVEGSGHTDTQYF
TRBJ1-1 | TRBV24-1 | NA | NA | TGTGCTTGTGGGCGTAGGGACACTGAAGCTTTCTTT | CACGRRDTEAFF
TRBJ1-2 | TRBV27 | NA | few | TGTGCCAGCAGTTTCAGGCGCTCCACGGGTGGCTACACCTTC | CASSFRRSTGGYTF
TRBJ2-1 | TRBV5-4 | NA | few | TGTGCCAGCAGCATCCGACATTTACACTACAATGAGCAGTTCTTC | CASSIRHLHYNEQFF
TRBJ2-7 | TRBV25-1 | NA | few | TGTGCCAGCAGTGATGCGCCCTCCTACGAGCAGTACTTC | CASSDAPSYEQYF
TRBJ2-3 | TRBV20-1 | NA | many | TGCAGTGCTTCAGGCCTCCGAGATACGCAGTATTTT | CSASGLRDTQYF
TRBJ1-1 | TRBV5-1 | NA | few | TGCGCCAGCAGCTCCGGGATTAAAAACACTGAAGCTTTCTTT | CASSSGIKNTEAFF
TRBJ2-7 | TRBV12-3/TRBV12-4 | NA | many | TGTGCCAGCTCAGATGGGGCCTACGAGCAGTACTTC | CASSDGAYEQYF
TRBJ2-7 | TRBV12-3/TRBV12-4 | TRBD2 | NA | TGTGCCAGCAGTTTAAATAGCGGGAACTACGAGCAGTACTTC | CASSLNSGNYEQYF
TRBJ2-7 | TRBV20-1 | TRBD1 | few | TGCAGTGCATTGGACAGGGGGAGCTCCTACGAGCAGTACTTC | CSALDRGSSYEQYF
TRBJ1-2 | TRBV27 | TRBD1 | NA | TGTGCCAGCAGTCTAGGGACAGGGAGGCAGGGCTACACCTTC | CASSLGTGRQGYTF
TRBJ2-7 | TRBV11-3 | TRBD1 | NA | TGTGCCAGCAGCTGGCGACAGGGGGACGAGCAGTACTTC | CASSWRQGDEQYF
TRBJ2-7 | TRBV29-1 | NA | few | TGCAGCGTTCGAAGGCAGGGTAAGGGCTACGAGCAGTACTTC | CSVRRQGKGYEQYF
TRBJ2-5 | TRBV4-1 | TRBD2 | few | TGCGCCAGCAGCCACCGGGCGGGACTAGCCCCGAGAGAGACCCAGTACTTC | CASSHRAGLAPRETQYF
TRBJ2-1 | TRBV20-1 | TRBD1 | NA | TGCAGTGCTAGGGCCGGGACAGGAGCTTACAATGAGCAGTTCTTC | CSARAGTGAYNEQFF
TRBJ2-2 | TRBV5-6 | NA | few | TGTGCCAGCACCCCGACTCCCACGAACACCGGGGAGCTGTTTTTT | CASTPTPTNTGELFF
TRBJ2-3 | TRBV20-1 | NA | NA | TGCAGTGCTAGTAAAGCCGCGGGCACAGATACGCAGTATTTT | CSASKAAGTDTQYF